Sequencing of this TCR beta chain was carried out in a study of lymphopenia after photon versus proton radiotherapy. The data were produced by immunoSEQ multiplex PCR, yet TCRdb's version contains in-frame clones alone and is incomplete. The sample carries over 10,000 clones, about 88% recorded once. The sequences come from peripheral blood, collected from a patient treated with photon-based radiotherapy. This sequence originates from a man aged 55 to 70 with pancreatic cancer.

The CDR3 sequence: CASSQDAATGGLNEQFF. The CDR3 DNA follows: TGCGCCAGCAGCCAAGACGCGGCGACAGGGGGTCTGAATGAGCAGTTCTTC. The chain employs TRBV4-1 and TRBJ2-1, with 9 bases lining up with TRBD1. The CDR3 spans 17 residues. V lost 0 bases and J lost 7; bases outside the gene matches: 10. Looked up from germline, CDR1 is MGHRA and CDR2 is YSYEKL.